A selection of T cell receptor beta chains follows, all from one sample in a study of somatic mutations in cytotoxic T cells in rheumatoid arthritis. Sequencing was performed with immunoSEQ multiplex PCR; in TCRdb, only in-frame clones are kept and a portion is missing. Of roughly 32,000 clones in the sample, 75% to 90% are singletons; the top ten hold about 7.7%. The sequencing input was CD8+ T cells sorted from blood. These receptors originate from an adult with rheumatoid arthritis. Each CDR3 is given with its conserved first and last residue. The D gene is left open where the match is weak. Some rows mark clone size as missing; the rest say once, few, many or name a class of expanded clone.

abundance	v_gene	d_gene	j_gene	CDR3aa	CDR3nt
NA	TRBV4-1	NA	TRBJ1-4	CASSYPDATNEKLFF	TGCGCCAGCAGCTATCCAGATGCAACTAATGAAAAACTGTTTTTT
few	TRBV19	NA	TRBJ2-7	CASSSAEGTYEQYF	TGTGCCAGTAGTAGTGCAGAGGGAACCTACGAGCAGTACTTC
few	TRBV19	TRBD1	TRBJ1-1	CASRGTGSPAEAFF	TGTGCCAGTAGAGGGACAGGGAGTCCAGCTGAAGCTTTCTTT
NA	TRBV27	NA	TRBJ1-5	CASSLNRGYQPQHF	TGTGCCAGCAGTTTAAACCGAGGGTACCAGCCCCAGCATTTT
NA	TRBV19	NA	TRBJ1-5	CASSIPEPAQHF	TGTGCCAGTAGTATCCCGGAACCGGCCCAGCATTTT
few	TRBV5-1	NA	TRBJ1-1	CASSLVGTEAFF	TGCGCCAGCAGCTTGGTGGGCACTGAAGCTTTCTTT
NA	TRBV4-3	TRBD2	TRBJ2-3	CASSQMLGRGGPDTQYF	TGCGCCAGCAGCCAAATGCTTGGGCGGGGGGGCCCAGATACGCAGTATTTT
NA	TRBV9	NA	TRBJ2-6	CASSVGYFSGANVLTF	TGTGCCAGCAGCGTAGGGTACTTCTCTGGGGCCAACGTCCTGACTTTC
NA	TRBV7-6	TRBD2	TRBJ2-3	CASSLARGVRDTQYF	TGTGCCAGCAGCTTAGCCCGGGGGGTAAGAGATACGCAGTATTTT
NA	TRBV5-1	NA	TRBJ2-7	CASSSTWGTGEQYF	TGCGCCAGCAGCTCGACCTGGGGGACGGGGGAGCAGTACTTC
few	TRBV5-1	NA	TRBJ2-7	CASSTGPYEQYF	TGCGCCAGCAGCACTGGACCTTACGAGCAGTACTTC
NA	TRBV4-3	TRBD1	TRBJ1-2	CASSQETGGSVGYTF	TGCGCCAGCAGCCAGGAGACAGGGGGCTCGGTTGGCTACACCTTC
NA	TRBV6-5	TRBD2	TRBJ2-3	CASSYSTGGATDTQYF	TGTGCCAGCAGTTACTCGACCGGGGGGGCCACAGATACGCAGTATTTT
NA	TRBV5-8	TRBD1	TRBJ1-2	CARGDRIYGYTF	TGTGCCAGGGGGGACAGAATCTATGGCTACACCTTC
NA	TRBV6-1	NA	TRBJ1-1	CATAPWGRTEAFF	TGTGCCACCGCCCCGTGGGGTAGGACTGAAGCTTTCTTT
NA	TRBV19	NA	TRBJ1-6	CACALGVYNSPLHF	TGTGCCTGTGCGTTGGGGGTTTATAATTCACCCCTCCACTTT
NA	TRBV13	NA	TRBJ1-1	CASSFHKIEAFF	TGTGCCAGCAGCTTTCACAAGATTGAAGCTTTCTTT
NA	TRBV28	TRBD1	TRBJ1-2	CASSPGQGAPNYGYTF	TGTGCCAGCAGCCCGGGACAGGGGGCTCCTAACTATGGCTACACCTTC
once	TRBV27	NA	TRBJ1-5	CASRTSGLSNQPQHF	TGTGCCAGCAGAACGTCAGGGTTGAGCAATCAGCCCCAGCATTTT
NA	TRBV12-5	TRBD1	TRBJ1-5	CASGLNGQANSNQPQHF	TGTGCTAGTGGTTTGAACGGACAGGCAAATAGCAATCAGCCCCAGCATTTT
few	TRBV6-4	TRBD2	TRBJ2-1	CASSPGTSGSIDEQFF	TGTGCCAGCAGTCCTGGGACTAGCGGGAGCATCGATGAGCAGTTCTTC
NA	TRBV5-4	NA	TRBJ2-2	CASSFLTANTGELFF	TGTGCCAGCAGCTTTTTGACAGCGAACACCGGGGAGCTGTTTTTT
NA	TRBV11-3	NA	TRBJ1-2	CASSLGAGYGYTF	TGTGCCAGCAGCTTAGGTGCAGGCTATGGCTACACCTTC
NA	TRBV5-1	TRBD1	TRBJ2-7	CASSPGTGGAYEQYF	TGCGCCAGCAGCCCGGGGACAGGGGGCGCCTACGAGCAGTACTTC
NA	TRBV9	NA	TRBJ2-6	CASSETGGANVLTF	TGTGCCAGCAGCGAAACAGGTGGGGCCAACGTCCTGACTTTC
NA	TRBV9	NA	TRBJ1-2	CASSVRDGGAYGYTF	TGTGCCAGCAGCGTACGAGACGGGGGGGCCTATGGCTACACCTTC
NA	TRBV7-9	NA	TRBJ2-1	CASSLVASQFF	TGTGCCAGCAGCTTAGTGGCATCGCAGTTCTTC
NA	TRBV6-1	TRBD1	TRBJ2-7	CASSEFVARGNDEQYF	TGTGCCAGCAGTGAGTTCGTGGCCAGGGGGAATGACGAGCAGTACTTC
NA	TRBV7-9	NA	TRBJ1-2	CASSLNQGSYYGYTF	TGTGCCAGCAGCCTCAATCAGGGTAGTTACTATGGCTACACCTTC
few	TRBV6-4	NA	TRBJ2-2	CASSVGDTGELFF	TGTGCCAGCAGTGTGGGGGACACCGGGGAGCTGTTTTTT
NA	TRBV7-6	TRBD1	TRBJ2-7	CASSLQGAYEQYF	TGTGCCAGCAGCTTGCAGGGGGCCTACGAGCAGTACTTC
NA	TRBV19	NA	TRBJ1-1	CASSIPLLGNTEAFF	TGTGCCAGTAGTATCCCCCTTTTGGGGAACACTGAAGCTTTCTTT
NA	TRBV14	NA	TRBJ1-1	CASSQWRGEAFF	TGTGCCAGCAGCCAATGGAGGGGCGAAGCTTTCTTT
NA	TRBV7-9	NA	TRBJ1-1	CASSQLGGGTAEAFF	TGTGCCAGCAGCCAACTGGGGGGGGGAACGGCTGAAGCTTTCTTT
few	TRBV6-8	NA	TRBJ2-7	CASSYKGAAGGYEQYF	TGTGCCAGCAGTTACAAGGGGGCGGCGGGAGGATACGAGCAGTACTTC
NA	TRBV2	NA	TRBJ2-7	CASGTGLASLGEQYF	TGTGCCAGCGGGACGGGACTGGCGAGTTTAGGCGAGCAGTACTTC
few	TRBV9	NA	TRBJ1-2	CASSVASAGSGYTF	TGTGCCAGCAGCGTAGCCTCGGCAGGGAGCGGCTACACCTTC
NA	TRBV28	NA	TRBJ2-5	CASSLYGGETQYF	TGTGCCAGCAGTTTATACGGGGGAGAGACCCAGTACTTC
NA	TRBV5-6	NA	TRBJ1-2	CASSFGEASVYGYTF	TGTGCCAGCAGCTTCGGTGAGGCCTCAGTCTATGGCTACACCTTC
NA	TRBV19	NA	TRBJ2-7	CASSPPGDEQYF	TGTGCCAGTAGTCCCCCTGGGGACGAGCAGTACTTC
NA	TRBV5-6	NA	TRBJ2-7	CASSYRVDYEQYF	TGTGCCAGCAGCTACAGGGTCGACTACGAGCAGTACTTC
NA	TRBV7-8	TRBD1	TRBJ1-4	CASSLGQGGGEKLFF	TGTGCCAGCAGCCTAGGACAGGGCGGGGGTGAAAAACTGTTTTTT
NA	TRBV11-3	NA	TRBJ2-4	CASSFRQGENIQYF	TGTGCCAGCAGCTTCCGACAAGGCGAAAACATTCAGTACTTC
NA	TRBV14	TRBD1	TRBJ2-7	CASSEGALHLPWEQYF	TGTGCCAGCAGTGAGGGGGCCCTCCATCTCCCATGGGAGCAGTACTTC
once	TRBV27	NA	TRBJ1-1	CASSYGLGGTEAFF	TGTGCCAGCAGTTACGGGCTGGGGGGAACTGAAGCTTTCTTT
NA	TRBV19	TRBD1	TRBJ2-5	CASSPGQDVETQYF	TGTGCCAGTAGTCCCGGACAGGACGTGGAGACCCAGTACTTC
NA	TRBV6-1	TRBD1	TRBJ1-4	CASSEDGDRGNEKLFF	TGTGCCAGCAGTGAAGATGGGGACAGAGGTAATGAAAAACTGTTTTTT
few	TRBV27	NA	TRBJ2-1	CASSLNPPSKRAYNEQFF	TGTGCCAGCAGTTTAAACCCCCCTTCTAAGCGGGCTTACAATGAGCAGTTCTTC
few	TRBV7-9	NA	TRBJ2-1	CASRRDTQGYNEQFF	TGTGCCAGCAGGCGGGACACTCAGGGCTACAATGAGCAGTTCTTC
NA	TRBV14	NA	TRBJ1-4	CASSQENGEVEKLFF	TGTGCCAGCAGCCAAGAGAATGGGGAAGTAGAAAAACTGTTTTTT
NA	TRBV6-1	NA	TRBJ2-4	CASSGGSSTGIQYF	TGTGCCAGCAGCGGAGGTTCCAGCACGGGCATTCAGTACTTC
few	TRBV19	NA	TRBJ1-1	CASSTQSGGAEAFF	TGTGCCAGTAGTACCCAGTCTGGAGGCGCTGAAGCTTTCTTT
once	TRBV10-3	TRBD2	TRBJ2-1	CAISWDTRLAGGAQFF	TGTGCCATCAGTTGGGACACCCGACTAGCGGGAGGGGCGCAGTTCTTC